The source of this TCR beta chain is a study of T cell repertoires in cytomegalovirus infection. Study-wide background: Public TCR beta signatures marked donors with CMV infection and the matching HLA. Points from the study as a whole: Identification of carriers of CMV plus the relevant HLA was achieved through cumulative public TCR beta family frequency. Clonotype analysis showed dominance of the ex vivo response by HLA-C-restricted CMV-specific TCR beta clonotypes.

TCRdb called the reads again in MiXCR, with one record for every CDR3 protein. The data show roughly 720,000 distinct CDR3 sequences, roughly 36% seen once. On this clonotype itself: What it binds is unknown.

Germline-derived CDR1 and CDR2 are MDHEN and SYDVKM. With 7 bases clipped from V and 2 bases from J, the junction kept 6 bases outside the gene matches. The CDR3 has 15 amino acids. The sequencing input was PBMCs. The V gene is TRBV28, the J gene TRBJ2-2, with 8 bases identical to TRBD1. The clonotype originates from a human donor in good health (CMV status not recorded). Some clones in this sample may be carry-over from other donors' samples. The CDR3 DNA reads TGTGCCAGCACAGGGGGCGCTTTCAACACCGGGGAGCTGTTTTTT. Protein sequence: CASTGGAFNTGELFF.